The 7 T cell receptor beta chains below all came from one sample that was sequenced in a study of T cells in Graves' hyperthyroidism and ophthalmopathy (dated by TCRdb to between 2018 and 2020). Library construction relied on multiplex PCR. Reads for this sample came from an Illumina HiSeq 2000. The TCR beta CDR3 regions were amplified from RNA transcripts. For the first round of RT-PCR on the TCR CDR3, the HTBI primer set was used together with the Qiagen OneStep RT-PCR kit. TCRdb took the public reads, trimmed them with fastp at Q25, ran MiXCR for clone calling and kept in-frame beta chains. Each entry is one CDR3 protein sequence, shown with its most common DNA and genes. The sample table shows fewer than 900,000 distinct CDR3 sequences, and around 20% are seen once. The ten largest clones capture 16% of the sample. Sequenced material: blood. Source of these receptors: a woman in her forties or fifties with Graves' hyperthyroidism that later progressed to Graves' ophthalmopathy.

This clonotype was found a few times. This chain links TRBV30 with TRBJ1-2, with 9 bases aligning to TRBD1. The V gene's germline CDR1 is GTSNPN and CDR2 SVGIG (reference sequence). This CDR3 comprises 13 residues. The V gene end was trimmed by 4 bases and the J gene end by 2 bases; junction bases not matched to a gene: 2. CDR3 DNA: TGTGCCTGGATTGACAGGGGGAACTATGGCTACACCTTC. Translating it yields CAWIDRGNYGYTF.

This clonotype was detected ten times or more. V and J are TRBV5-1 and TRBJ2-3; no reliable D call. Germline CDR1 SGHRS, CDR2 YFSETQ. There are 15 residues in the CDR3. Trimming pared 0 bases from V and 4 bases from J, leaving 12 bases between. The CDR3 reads CASSLGGPTADTQYF. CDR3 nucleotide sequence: TGCGCCAGCAGCTTGGGTGGCCCTACGGCAGATACGCAGTATTTT.

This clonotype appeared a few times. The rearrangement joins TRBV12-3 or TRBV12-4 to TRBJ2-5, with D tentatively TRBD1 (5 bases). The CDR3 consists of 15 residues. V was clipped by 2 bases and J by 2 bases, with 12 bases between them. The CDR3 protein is CASSLRGASQETQYF. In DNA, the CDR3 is TGTGCCAGCAGTTTAAGGGGCGCCTCTCAAGAGACCCAGTACTTC.

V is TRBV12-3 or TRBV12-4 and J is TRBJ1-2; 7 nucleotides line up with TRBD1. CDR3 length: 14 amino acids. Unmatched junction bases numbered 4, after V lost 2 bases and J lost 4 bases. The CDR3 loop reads CASSLFPGGYGYTF. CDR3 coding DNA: TGTGCCAGCAGTTTATTCCCAGGGGGCTATGGCTACACCTTC.

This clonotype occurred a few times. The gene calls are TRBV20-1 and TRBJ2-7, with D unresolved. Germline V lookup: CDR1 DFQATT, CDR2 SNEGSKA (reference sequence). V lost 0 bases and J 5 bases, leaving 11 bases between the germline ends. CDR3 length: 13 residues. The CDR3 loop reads CSARDQRLHEQYF. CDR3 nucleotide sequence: TGCAGTGCTAGAGATCAAAGGCTCCACGAGCAGTACTTC.

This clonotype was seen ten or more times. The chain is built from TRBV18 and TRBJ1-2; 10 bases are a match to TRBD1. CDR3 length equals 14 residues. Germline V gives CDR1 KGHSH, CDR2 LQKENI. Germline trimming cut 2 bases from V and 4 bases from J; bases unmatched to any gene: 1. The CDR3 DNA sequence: TGTGCCAGCTCACCAAGGGACAGGGGCTATGGCTACACCTTC. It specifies CASSPRDRGYGYTF.

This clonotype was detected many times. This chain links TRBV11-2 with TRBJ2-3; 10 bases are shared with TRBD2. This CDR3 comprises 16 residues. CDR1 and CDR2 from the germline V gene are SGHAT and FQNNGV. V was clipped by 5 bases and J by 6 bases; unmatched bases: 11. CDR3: CASSQGRLAGVDTQYF. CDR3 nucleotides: TGTGCCAGCAGCCAAGGAAGGCTAGCGGGGGTGGATACGCAGTATTTT.